This section outlines one T cell receptor beta chain sequence together with its context. Its antigen is unknown. This CDR3 region has 11 residues. Germline V CDR1 and CDR2: SGDLS, YYNGEE. With 3 bases removed from V and 10 bases from J, the gap between germline ends came to 8 bases. Clones were sequenced by immunoSEQ multiplex PCR, and TCRdb holds only the in-frame ones, with some missing. Counted here are some 62,000 clones, 76% occurring once; the ten biggest clones make up around 15%. These data come from a study of T cell responses to AZD1222 COVID-19 vaccine. Study results and caveats: Reports say nearly half of spike-specific TCRs go after unmutated variant regions. Clonal diversity was possibly underestimated, and the donors were mostly white British, with more females.

Sequences were derived from peripheral blood, sampled on day 0 of AZD1222 vaccination. The receptor was derived from an adult in good health. The chain has TRBV9 and TRBJ2-1; D remains unclear. CDR3 residues: CASSALEEQFF. The DNA of the CDR3 is TGTGCCAGCAGCGCCCTAGAAGAGCAGTTCTTC.